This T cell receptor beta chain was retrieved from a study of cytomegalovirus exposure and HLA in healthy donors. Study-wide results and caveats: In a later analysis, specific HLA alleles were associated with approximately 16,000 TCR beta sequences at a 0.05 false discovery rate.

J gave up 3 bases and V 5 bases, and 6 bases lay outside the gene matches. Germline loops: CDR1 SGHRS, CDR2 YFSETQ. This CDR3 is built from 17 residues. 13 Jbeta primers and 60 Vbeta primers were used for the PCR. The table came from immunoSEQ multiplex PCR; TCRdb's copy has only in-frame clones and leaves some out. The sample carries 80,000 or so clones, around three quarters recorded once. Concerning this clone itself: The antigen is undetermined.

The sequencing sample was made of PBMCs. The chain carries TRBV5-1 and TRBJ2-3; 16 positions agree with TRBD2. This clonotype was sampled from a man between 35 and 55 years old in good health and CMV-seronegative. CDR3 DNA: TGCGCCAGCAGGCCAGGGACTAGCGGGGGGGCAACAGATACGCAGTATTTT. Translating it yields CASRPGTSGGATDTQYF.